Shown below are 20 T cell receptor beta chains from a single sample sequenced in a study of graft-versus-host responses after intestinal transplantation. The antigens these receptors bind are not known. Sequenced by immunoSEQ multiplex PCR; TCRdb stores in-frame clones only, minus some. The sample yields about 93,000 clones, approximately 78% seen once. The starting material was unstimulated CD4+ T cells sorted from spleen or lymph node cells, obtained before intestinal transplant. The origin of the receptors is a human donor who received an intestinal transplant.

This clone has a single count. The chain combines TRBV18 with TRBJ2-7, with 11 positions matching TRBD2. The junction had 8 bases not matched to a gene; V was cut back by 2 bases and J by 5 bases. The CDR3 has 16 residues. The V gene's germline CDR1 is KGHSH and CDR2 LQKENI. CDR3 nucleotide sequence: TGTGCCAGCTCACCAAGTAGCGGGGGGGCCGGGAACGAGCAGTACTTC. Its protein product is CASSPSSGGAGNEQYF. The full variable domain, in which reference TRBV18 and TRBJ2-7 provide the parts outside the CDR3, is NAGVMQNPRHLVRRRGQEARLRCSPMKGHSHVYWYRQLPEEGLKFMVYLQKENIIDESGMPKERFSAEFPKEGPSILRIQQVVRGDSAAYFCASSPSSGGAGNEQYFGPGTRLTVT.

The gene calls are TRBV5-1 and TRBJ1-1; a possible D gene is TRBD1 (5 bases). Per germline, CDR1 SGHRS and CDR2 YFSETQ. CDR3 length: 15 amino acids. The V end was cut by 6 bases, the J end by 4 bases, with 19 bases between. The CDR3 bases are TGCGCCAGCAACCCAGGGTTAGGGGCTGGCACTGAAGCTTTCTTT. As protein: CASNPGLGAGTEAFF.

The chain recombines TRBV5-6 with TRBJ2-7, with 10 bases identical to TRBD2. The CDR3 is made up of 16 amino acids. CDR1 is SGHDT and CDR2 is YYEEEE in the germline V gene. The junction had 14 bases not matched to a gene; V was cut back by 4 bases and J by 7 bases. The CDR3 DNA reads TGTGCCAGCAGCAATAGCGGGGGGCTAAGACTGGGGGAGCAGTACTTC. Translating gives CASSNSGGLRLGEQYF.

This chain uses TRBV7-2 with TRBJ2-7, with 7 bases lining up with TRBD2. The CDR3 runs to 15 residues. Germline CDR1 and CDR2: SGHTA and FQGNSA. The V and J ends lost 1 base and 3 bases, in that order; junction bases with no gene match: 6. The CDR3 is CASSLVGGGNYEQYF. CDR3 DNA sequence: TGTGCCAGCAGCTTAGTTGGGGGGGGGAACTACGAGCAGTACTTC.

The chain is built from TRBV7-8 and TRBJ2-7; weak D call: TRBD1 (6 bases). The V gene's germline CDR1 is SGHVS and CDR2 FQNEAQ. The CDR3 loop spans 15 amino acids. Deletions cut 8 bases from V and 1 base from J, with 18 bases between. The CDR3 sequence: CASAPGEIMSYEQYF. CDR3 nucleotides: TGTGCCAGCGCCCCAGGGGAGATAATGTCCTACGAGCAGTACTTC.

The chain links TRBV7-9 to TRBJ2-7; 10 bases are shared with TRBD2. This CDR3 has 17 amino acids. The V and J ends lost 5 bases and 3 bases, in that order; junction bases with no gene match: 13. The V gene's germline CDR1 is SEHNR and CDR2 FQNEAQ (reference sequence). This CDR3 reads CASSLPPAGGPGYEQYF. The CDR3 nucleotides are TGTGCCAGCAGCCTACCTCCAGCGGGAGGGCCCGGCTACGAGCAGTACTTC.

The chain is built from TRBV6-1 and TRBJ1-4; tentative D call: TRBD1 (6 bases). Germline values: CDR1 MNHNS, CDR2 SASEGT. The CDR3 is made up of 15 amino acids. The V end was cut by 3 bases, the J end by 7 bases, with 15 bases between. CDR3 bases: TGTGCCAGCAGTGATGTCGGGGGGCTGTTTGAAAAACTGTTTTTT. Amino acids: CASSDVGGLFEKLFF.

The CDR3 is CASSLYRQGSTEAFF. In DNA form, the CDR3 reads TGTGCCAGCAGCTTATACCGGCAGGGCAGCACTGAAGCTTTCTTT. V and J are TRBV7-3 and TRBJ1-1; TRBD1 is a possible D gene (5 bases). V was clipped by 2 bases and J by 4 bases, with 14 bases between them. The germline CDR1 and CDR2 sequences are SGHTA and FQGTGA. The CDR3 has 15 residues. The full variable domain, with the rest looked up from reference TRBV7-3 and TRBJ1-1, is GAGVSQTPSNKVTEKGKYVELRCDPISGHTALYWYRQSLGQGPEFLIYFQGTGAADDSGLPNDRFFAVRPEGSVSTLKIQRTERGDSAVYLCASSLYRQGSTEAFFGQGTRLTVV.

V usage is TRBV10-1 and J usage is TRBJ1-2, with TRBD1 matching over 7 bases. This CDR3 has 13 residues. Germline loops: CDR1 WNHNN, CDR2 SYGVQD (reference sequence). The V and J ends lost 6 bases and 3 bases, in that order; junction bases with no gene match: 4. The CDR3 nucleotides read TGCGCCAGCAGCGCAGACAGGGACTATGGCTACACCTTC. Protein: CASSADRDYGYTF.

The chain uses TRBV6-5 and TRBJ2-7; TRBD2 aligns across 7 bases. Germline CDR1 is MNHEY and CDR2 is SVGAGI. CDR3 size: 15 residues. With V trimmed by 11 bases and J by 0 bases, 13 bases remained unmatched. CDR3 DNA: TGTGCCGCCAGCAGTCTAGCGGCAAACTCCTACGAGCAGTACTTC. It translates to CAASSLAANSYEQYF.

The rearrangement uses TRBV19 and TRBJ2-2; 10 bases match TRBD1. The germline V gene has CDR1 LNHDA and CDR2 SQIVND (reference sequence). CDR3 length: 15 residues. Trimming cost V 4 bases and J 6 bases; bases outside gene matches: 5. The CDR3 DNA reads as TGTGCCAGTAGTACGACAGGGGGCAGATCCGGGGAGCTGTTTTTT. Its translation: CASSTTGGRSGELFF.

The chain has TRBV2 and TRBJ2-2; 12 bases are shared with TRBD2. CDR1 and CDR2 (germline): SNHLY, FYNNEI. With V trimmed by 5 bases and J by 5 bases, 3 bases remained unmatched. The CDR3 runs to 15 residues. For the CDR3, the DNA is TGTGCCAGCAGTTTACTAGCGGGAGGTACCGGGGAGCTGTTTTTT. Residues: CASSLLAGGTGELFF. The full variable domain, with the rest looked up from reference TRBV2 and TRBJ2-2, is EPEVTQTPSHQVTQMGQEVILRCVPISNHLYFYWYRQILGQKVEFLVSFYNNEISEKSEIFDDQFSVERPDGSNFTLKIRSTKLEDSAMYFCASSLLAGGTGELFFGEGSRLTVL.

This clone has only one observation. The chain links TRBV19 to TRBJ1-2; maybe TRBD1 (6 bases). The V gene lost 5 bases and the J gene lost 2 bases, with 9 bases spanning the gap. The germline gives CDR1 LNHDA, CDR2 SQIVND (reference sequence). This CDR3 region has 13 residues. The CDR3 loop is CASSSRGNYGYTF. The DNA of the CDR3 is TGTGCCAGTAGTTCCAGGGGAAACTATGGCTACACCTTC.

CDR3 sequence (DNA): TGTGCCAGCAGTGGACTACCGGGACTAGCGGGAGAAGATACGCAGTATTTT. Translating gives CASSGLPGLAGEDTQYF. V is TRBV2 and J is TRBJ2-3, with 14 bases that match TRBD2. Germline assignment: CDR1 SNHLY and CDR2 FYNNEI. This CDR3 contains 17 residues. Losses at the gene ends were 4 bases for V and 5 bases for J; bases not matched to a gene: 8. The variable domain in full, with the rest retrieved from reference TRBV2 and TRBJ2-3, is EPEVTQTPSHQVTQMGQEVILRCVPISNHLYFYWYRQILGQKVEFLVSFYNNEISEKSEIFDDQFSVERPDGSNFTLKIRSTKLEDSAMYFCASSGLPGLAGEDTQYFGPGTRLTVL.

This clone has a handful of counts. J is TRBJ2-1 and V is TRBV30, with a possible D match to TRBD2 (6 bases). The CDR3 loop spans 12 amino acids. Between the trimmed V and J ends, which lost 5 bases and 10 bases, there was a span of 15 bases. Germline V gene lookup returns CDR1 GTSNPN and CDR2 SVGIG (reference sequence). The CDR3 sequence: CAWERVRGEQFF. In nucleotides, the CDR3 is TGTGCCTGGGAACGCGTCCGGGGGGAGCAGTTCTTC.

The rearrangement links TRBV28 to TRBJ1-2, with 7 positions matching TRBD1. This CDR3 region has 15 residues. V trimming: 7 bases; J trimming: 7 bases; junction bases outside the gene matches: 15. The germline V gene has CDR1 MDHEN and CDR2 SYDVKM. The CDR3, as DNA: TGTGCCAGCAATAACCTAAAACAGGGGTTTGTTGGCTACACCTTC. Encoded protein: CASNNLKQGFVGYTF.

The rearrangement links TRBV9 to TRBJ2-1; 13 bases fit TRBD2. CDR1 and CDR2 (germline): SGDLS, YYNGEE. There are 15 residues in the CDR3. With V trimmed by 0 bases and J by 10 bases, 4 bases remained unmatched. The CDR3 here is CASSVGTSGGWEQFF. CDR3 DNA sequence: TGTGCCAGCAGCGTAGGGACTAGCGGGGGCTGGGAGCAGTTCTTC.

This chain joins TRBV6-1 and TRBJ2-7; 9 bases map to TRBD2. CDR1 is MNHNS, CDR2 SASEGT, per germline. CDR3 length: 15 amino acids. J was trimmed by 7 bases and V by 7 bases; bases with no gene match: 14. CDR3 coding DNA: TGTGCCAGCAAGATGGCGGGGGGGCAATCCCTGGAGCAGTACTTC. Translated, it gives CASKMAGGQSLEQYF.

The chain joins TRBV5-1 to TRBJ2-3, with unresolved D. Trimming pared 2 bases from V and 0 bases from J, leaving 7 bases between. The CDR3 has 14 residues. Germline lookup yields CDR1 SGHRS and CDR2 YFSETQ. The CDR3 loop is CASSFRTSTDTQYF. The CDR3 nucleotides are TGCGCCAGCAGCTTCCGAACTAGCACAGATACGCAGTATTTT. Full variable domain (outside the CDR3, taken from reference TRBV5-1 and TRBJ2-3): KAGVTQTPRYLIKTRGQQVTLSCSPISGHRSVSWYQQTPGQGLQFLFEYFSETQRNKGNFPGRFSGRQFSNSRSEMNVSTLELGDSALYLCASSFRTSTDTQYFGPGTRLTVL.

CDR3 amino acids: CASSVEQDLNYGYTF. CDR3 in DNA: TGTGCCAGCAGCGTAGAACAGGACCTTAACTATGGCTACACCTTC. The V and J genes are TRBV9 and TRBJ1-2, with D tentatively TRBD1 (5 bases). The CDR3 contains 15 residues. CDR1 SGDLS and CDR2 YYNGEE come from the germline V gene. The germline V and J ends were trimmed by 0 bases and 1 base, with 10 bases remaining between them.